This T cell receptor (beta chain) is from a study of cytomegalovirus exposure and HLA in healthy donors. PCR was performed using 60 Vbeta and 13 Jbeta primers. TCRdb's copy holds only in-frame clones and misses some; the assay was immunoSEQ multiplex PCR. This sample has under 200,000 clones, with 80% to 90% found just once. Concerning this clone: What it binds is not known.

This CDR3 is 18 amino acids long. After removal of 4 bases from V and 3 bases from J, the junction contained 11 bases not matched to a gene. CDR1 SGHRS and CDR2 YFSETQ come from the germline V gene. Study observations and caveats: Fewer N-insertions than the roughly 630-donor mean were reportedly shown by an Asian-associated ancestry cluster in a later analysis.

V is TRBV5-1 and J is TRBJ2-3; 13 positions agree with TRBD2. The sequenced material came from PBMCs. The receptor's source is a man in his fifties in good health and CMV-seropositive. CDR3 nucleotide sequence: TGCGCCAGCAGCCCTGGTACTAGCGGGAGGGCCGGTACAGATACGCAGTATTTT. Translation gives CASSPGTSGRAGTDTQYF.